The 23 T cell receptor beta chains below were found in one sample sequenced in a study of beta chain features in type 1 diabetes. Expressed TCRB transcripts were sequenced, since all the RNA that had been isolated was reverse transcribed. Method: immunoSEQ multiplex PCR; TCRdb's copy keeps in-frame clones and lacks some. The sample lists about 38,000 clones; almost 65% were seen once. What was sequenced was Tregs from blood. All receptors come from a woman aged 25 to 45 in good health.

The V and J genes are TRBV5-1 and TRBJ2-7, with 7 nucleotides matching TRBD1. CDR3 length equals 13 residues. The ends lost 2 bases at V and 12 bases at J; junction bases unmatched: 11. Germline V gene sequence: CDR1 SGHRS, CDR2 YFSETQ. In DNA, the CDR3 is TGCGCCAGCAGCTTCAACCCTGCACAGGGGTGGTACTTC. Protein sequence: CASSFNPAQGWYF.

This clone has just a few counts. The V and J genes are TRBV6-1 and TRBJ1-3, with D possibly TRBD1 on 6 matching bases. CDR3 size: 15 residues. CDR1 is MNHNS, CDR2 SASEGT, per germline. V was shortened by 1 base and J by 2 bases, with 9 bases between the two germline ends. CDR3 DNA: TGTGCCAGCAGTGAAGTACAGGGCGCTGGAAACACCATATATTTT. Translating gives CASSEVQGAGNTIYF.

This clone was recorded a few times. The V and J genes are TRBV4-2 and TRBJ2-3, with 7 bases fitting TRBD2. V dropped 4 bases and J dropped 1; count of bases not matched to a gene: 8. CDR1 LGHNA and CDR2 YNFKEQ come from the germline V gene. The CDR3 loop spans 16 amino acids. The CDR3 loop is CASSPFGRRGTDTQYF. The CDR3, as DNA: TGTGCCAGCAGCCCGTTCGGGAGGAGGGGCACAGATACGCAGTATTTT.

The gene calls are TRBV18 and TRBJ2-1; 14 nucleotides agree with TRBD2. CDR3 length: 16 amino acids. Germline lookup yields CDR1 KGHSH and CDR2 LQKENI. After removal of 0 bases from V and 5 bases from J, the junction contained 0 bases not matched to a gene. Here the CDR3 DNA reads TGTGCCAGCTCACCACCGGGACTAGCGGGGGACAATGAGCAGTTCTTC. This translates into CASSPPGLAGDNEQFF.

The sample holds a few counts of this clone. CDR3 DNA: TGCGCCAGCAGCCCGAGCGGAGGCAATCAGCCCCAGCATTTT. This codes for CASSPSGGNQPQHF. V usage is TRBV4-3 and J usage is TRBJ1-5; D remains unclear. Trimming left V 4 bases short and J 2 bases short, with 9 bases between. This CDR3 has 14 residues. From germline, CDR1 is LGHNA and CDR2 YSLEER.

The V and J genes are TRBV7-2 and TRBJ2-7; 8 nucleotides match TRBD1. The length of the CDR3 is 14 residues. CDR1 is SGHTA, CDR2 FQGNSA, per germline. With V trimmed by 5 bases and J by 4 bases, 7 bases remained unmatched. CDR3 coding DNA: TGTGCCAGCAGCGCCCGGGACAGGACTTACGAGCAGTACTTC. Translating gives CASSARDRTYEQYF. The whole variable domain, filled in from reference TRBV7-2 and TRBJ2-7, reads GAGVSQSPSNKVTEKGKDVELRCDPISGHTALYWYRQSLGQGLEFLIYFQGNSAPDKSGLPSDRFSAERTGGSVSTLTIQRTQQEDSAVYLCASSARDRTYEQYFGPGTRLTVT.

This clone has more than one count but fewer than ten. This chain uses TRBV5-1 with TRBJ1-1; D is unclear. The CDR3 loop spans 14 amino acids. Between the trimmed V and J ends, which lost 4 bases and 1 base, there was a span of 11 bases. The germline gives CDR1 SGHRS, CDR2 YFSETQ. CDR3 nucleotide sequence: TGCGCCAGCAGCCCCCTTGCAGGGAACACTGAAGCTTTCTTT. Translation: CASSPLAGNTEAFF.

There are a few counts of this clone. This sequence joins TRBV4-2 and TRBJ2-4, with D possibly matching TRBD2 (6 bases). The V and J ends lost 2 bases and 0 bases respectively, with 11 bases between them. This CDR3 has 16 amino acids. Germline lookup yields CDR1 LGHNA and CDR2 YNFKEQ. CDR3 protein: CASSQLGGVAKNIQYF. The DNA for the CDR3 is TGTGCCAGCAGCCAATTAGGCGGGGTAGCCAAAAACATTCAGTACTTC.

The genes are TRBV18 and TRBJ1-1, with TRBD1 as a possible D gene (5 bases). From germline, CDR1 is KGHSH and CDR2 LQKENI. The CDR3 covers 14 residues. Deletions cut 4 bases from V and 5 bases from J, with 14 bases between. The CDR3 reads CASSQNGGRTEAFF. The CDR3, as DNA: TGTGCCAGCTCACAAAACGGGGGTCGGACTGAAGCTTTCTTT.

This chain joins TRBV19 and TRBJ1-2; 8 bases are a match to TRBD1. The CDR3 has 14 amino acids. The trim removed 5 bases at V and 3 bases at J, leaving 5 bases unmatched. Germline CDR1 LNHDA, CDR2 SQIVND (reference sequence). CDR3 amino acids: CASSFLDRDYGYTF. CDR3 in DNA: TGTGCCAGTAGTTTCCTGGACAGGGACTATGGCTACACCTTC.

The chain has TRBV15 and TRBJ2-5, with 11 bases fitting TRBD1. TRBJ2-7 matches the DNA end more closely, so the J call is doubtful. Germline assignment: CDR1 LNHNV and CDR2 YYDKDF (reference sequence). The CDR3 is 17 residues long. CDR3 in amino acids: CATSRAPGQGGSYEQYF. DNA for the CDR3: TGTGCCACCAGCAGGGCTCCGGGACAGGGGGGCTCCTACGAGCAGTACTTC.

The CDR3 sequence is CAIRLAASTDTQYF. The CDR3 DNA sequence: TGTGCCATCAGGCTAGCGGCTAGCACAGATACGCAGTATTTT. V is TRBV10-3 and J is TRBJ2-3; 7 bases line up with TRBD2. Germline V gene data show CDR1 as ENHRY and CDR2 as SYGVKD. The V segment lost 6 bases and the J segment 0 bases; nucleotides outside the gene matches: 3. CDR3 length: 14 amino acids.

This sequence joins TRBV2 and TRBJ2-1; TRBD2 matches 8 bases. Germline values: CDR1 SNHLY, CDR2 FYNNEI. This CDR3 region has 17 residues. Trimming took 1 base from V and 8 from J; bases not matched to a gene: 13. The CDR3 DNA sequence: TGTGCCAGCAGTGAAGGGGGCTACGGGAGGGCCTGGTATGAGCAGTTCTTC. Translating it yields CASSEGGYGRAWYEQFF.

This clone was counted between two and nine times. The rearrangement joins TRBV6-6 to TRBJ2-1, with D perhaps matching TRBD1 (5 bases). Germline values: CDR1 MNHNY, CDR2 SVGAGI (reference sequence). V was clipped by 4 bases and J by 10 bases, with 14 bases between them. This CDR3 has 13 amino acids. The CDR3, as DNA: TGTGCCAGCAGTTCCCTCGGCTGGACAGAGCAGTTCTTC. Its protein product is CASSSLGWTEQFF.

The CDR3 DNA is TGTGCCAGCAGCCTTCTAGCGACCTATTACAATGAGCAGTTCTTC. Its protein product is CASSLLATYYNEQFF. This chain connects TRBV6-5 to TRBJ2-1, with D maybe TRBD2 (6 bases). This CDR3 is built from 15 residues. The V end lost 6 bases, the J end lost 4 bases, and 16 bases lay between the germline ends. Germline V gene sequence: CDR1 MNHEY, CDR2 SVGAGI.

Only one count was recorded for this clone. The CDR3 spells CASMEGQGIAFF. For the CDR3, the DNA is TGTGCCAGCATGGAAGGACAGGGAATAGCTTTCTTT. The V and J genes are TRBV28 and TRBJ1-1; 8 bases are a match to TRBD1. Germline trimming cut 7 bases from V and 10 bases from J; bases unmatched to any gene: 8. Germline V gene data show CDR1 as MDHEN and CDR2 as SYDVKM. The CDR3 is 12 amino acids.

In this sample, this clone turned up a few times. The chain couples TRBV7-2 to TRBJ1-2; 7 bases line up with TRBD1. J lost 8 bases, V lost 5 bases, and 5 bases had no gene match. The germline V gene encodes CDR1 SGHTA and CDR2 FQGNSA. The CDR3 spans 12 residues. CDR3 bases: TGTGCCAGCAGCCTAGAGACAGGGGGCTACACCTTC. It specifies CASSLETGGYTF.

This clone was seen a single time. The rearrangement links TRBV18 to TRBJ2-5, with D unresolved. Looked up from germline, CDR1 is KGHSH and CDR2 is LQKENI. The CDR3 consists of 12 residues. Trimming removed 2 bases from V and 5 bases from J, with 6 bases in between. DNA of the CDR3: TGTGCCAGCTCACCAAACGGGGAGACCCAGTACTTC. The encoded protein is CASSPNGETQYF.

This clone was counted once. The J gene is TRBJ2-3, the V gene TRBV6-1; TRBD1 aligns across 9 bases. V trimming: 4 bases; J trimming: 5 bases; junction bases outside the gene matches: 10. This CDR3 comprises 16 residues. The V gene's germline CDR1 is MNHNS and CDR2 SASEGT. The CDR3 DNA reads TGTGCCAGCAGTGCCTACGGACAGGGGTTCGGAGATACGCAGTATTTT. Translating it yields CASSAYGQGFGDTQYF.

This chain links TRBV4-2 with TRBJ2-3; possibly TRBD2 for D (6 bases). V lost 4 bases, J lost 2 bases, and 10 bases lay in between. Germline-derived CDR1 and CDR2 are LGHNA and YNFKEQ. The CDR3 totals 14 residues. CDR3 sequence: CASSRTKHTDTQYF. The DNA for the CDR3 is TGTGCCAGCAGCCGGACTAAGCACACAGATACGCAGTATTTT.

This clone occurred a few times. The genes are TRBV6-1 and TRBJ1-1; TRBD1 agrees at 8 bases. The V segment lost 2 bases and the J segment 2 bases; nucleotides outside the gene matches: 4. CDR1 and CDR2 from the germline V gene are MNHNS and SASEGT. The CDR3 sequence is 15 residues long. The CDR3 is CASSEPSGGNTEAFF. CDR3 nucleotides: TGTGCCAGCAGTGAACCATCAGGGGGCAACACTGAAGCTTTCTTT.

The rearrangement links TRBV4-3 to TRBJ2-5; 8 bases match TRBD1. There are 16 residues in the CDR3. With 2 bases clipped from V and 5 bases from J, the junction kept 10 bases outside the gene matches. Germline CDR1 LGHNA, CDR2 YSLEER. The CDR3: CASSQHQTGDKETQYF. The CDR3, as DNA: TGCGCCAGCAGCCAACACCAGACAGGGGATAAGGAGACCCAGTACTTC.

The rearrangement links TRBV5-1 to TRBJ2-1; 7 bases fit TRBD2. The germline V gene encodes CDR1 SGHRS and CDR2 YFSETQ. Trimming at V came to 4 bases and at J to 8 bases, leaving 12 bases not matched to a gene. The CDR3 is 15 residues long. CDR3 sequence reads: CASSERTREGDEQFF. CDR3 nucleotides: TGCGCCAGCAGCGAACGAACGAGGGAGGGTGATGAGCAGTTCTTC.